The source of this T cell receptor beta chain is a study of OX40 agonist ivuxolimab in advanced cancers. Overall study context: The treatment was a fully human IgG2 OX40 agonist, ivuxolimab. Study-level findings and limits: Partial responders dosed at 0.1-3.0 mg/kg displayed clonal expansion ranking among the lowest. Some of the nonresponding patients also showed low levels of normalized T-cell clonal expansion.

Assay used: immunoSEQ multiplex PCR; TCRdb lists only in-frame clones, some missing. The top ten clones hold under 0.9% of a sample with approximately 120,000 clones, 85% to 95% of them seen once. The V end lost 2 bases, the J end lost 0 bases, and 8 bases lay between the germline ends. CDR3 length: 14 amino acids. Germline CDR1 is SGHTA and CDR2 is FQGTGA. On this clone itself: Its cognate antigen is unknown. The final CDR3 position lacks the conserved phenylalanine or tryptophan, pointing to a likely read error.

V usage is TRBV7-3 and J usage is TRBJ2-7; D is unresolved. Sequenced material: CD4+ or CD8+ T cells sorted from blood, taken in a trial of the OX40 agonist ivuxolimab. This TCR derives from an adult with an advanced solid tumor such as melanoma, head and neck, liver or kidney cancer. The CDR3 loop is CASSLRLSSYEQYL. CDR3 nucleotides: TGTGCCAGCAGCTTACGTTTGAGCTCCTACGAGCAGTACTTG.